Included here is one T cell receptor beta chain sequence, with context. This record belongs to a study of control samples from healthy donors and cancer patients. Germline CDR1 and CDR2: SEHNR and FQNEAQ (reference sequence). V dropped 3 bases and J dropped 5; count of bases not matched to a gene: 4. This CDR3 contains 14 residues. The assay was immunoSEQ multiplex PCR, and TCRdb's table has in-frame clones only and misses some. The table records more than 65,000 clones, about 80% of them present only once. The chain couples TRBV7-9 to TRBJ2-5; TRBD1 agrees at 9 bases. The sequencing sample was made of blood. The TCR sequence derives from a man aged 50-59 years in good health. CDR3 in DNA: TGTGCCAGCAGCTTGAACAGGGGGCAGGAGACCCAGTACTTC. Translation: CASSLNRGQETQYF.